One sample yielded the 6 T cell receptor beta chains listed below, sequenced in a study of blood T cell repertoires in COVID-19. The assay was immunoSEQ multiplex PCR, and TCRdb's table has in-frame clones only and misses some. There are fewer than 200,000 clones in the sample; 80% to 95% occur only once, and approximately 0.5% lies in the top ten. Sequenced: peripheral blood. The source of these receptors is a man in his fifties with acute or convalescent COVID-19.

The V gene is TRBV27, the J gene TRBJ2-5; D uncertain. Germline CDR1 and CDR2: MNHEY and SMNVEV (reference sequence). Trimming left V 5 bases short and J 5 bases short, with 18 bases between. The CDR3 covers 15 residues. The CDR3 coding sequence is TGTGCCAGCAGTCCCTATTTCCCCGGCGGCGAGACCCAGTACTTC. Its translation: CASSPYFPGGETQYF.

Notes on this clone: One junction end disagrees with the germline gene, perhaps due to a read error. The chain is built from TRBV18 and TRBJ2-3, with 10 positions matching TRBD2. Germline CDR1 is KGHSH and CDR2 is LQKENI. This CDR3 spans 14 amino acids. CDR3 region: CASSPLAGTDTQYF. In nucleotides, the CDR3 is TGTGCCAGCTCTCCACTAGCGGGGACAGATACGCAGTATTTT. Filled out from reference TRBV18 and TRBJ2-3, the complete variable domain reads NAGVMQNPRHLVRRRGQEARLRCSPMKGHSHVYWYRQLPEEGLKFMVYLQKENIIDESGMPKERFSAEFPKEGPSILRIQQVVRGDSAAYFCASSPLAGTDTQYFGPGTRLTVL.

This chain links TRBV3-1 (or the pseudogene TRBV3-2) with TRBJ1-5, with D perhaps matching TRBD1 (5 bases). The germline gives CDR1 LGHDT, CDR2 YNNKEL (reference sequence). CDR3 length: 18 residues. V was shortened by 1 base and J by 1 base, with 17 bases between the two germline ends. The CDR3 reads CASSQGWYDSRSNQPQHF. In DNA form, the CDR3 reads TGTGCCAGCAGCCAAGGGTGGTATGACAGCAGAAGCAATCAGCCCCAGCATTTT.

The chain couples TRBV10-3 to TRBJ1-5; 10 bases agree with TRBD1. This CDR3 contains 14 residues. The trim removed 10 bases at V and 4 bases at J, leaving 7 bases unmatched. Per germline, CDR1 ENHRY and CDR2 SYGVKD. The CDR3 reads CASGTGDGNQPQHF. As DNA, the CDR3 is TGTGCCAGTGGGACAGGGGATGGAAATCAGCCCCAGCATTTT.

The V call is TRBV4-1, the J call TRBJ2-7; D may be TRBD1 (5 bases). V lost 1 base to trimming and J lost 2 bases, with 12 bases between them. CDR3 length equals 15 residues. The germline V gene encodes CDR1 MGHRA and CDR2 YSYEKL. The DNA of the CDR3 is TGCGCCAGCAGCCAAGGGTCAGGGTCCACCTACGAGCAGTACTTC. Translated, it gives CASSQGSGSTYEQYF.

The chain links TRBV2 to TRBJ2-7, with TRBD2 matching 12 bases. The CDR3 is made up of 16 amino acids. CDR1 and CDR2 (germline): SNHLY, FYNNEI. J was trimmed by 6 bases and V by 3 bases; bases with no gene match: 9. The CDR3 here is CASSDRLAGGEREQYF. CDR3 coding DNA: TGTGCCAGCAGTGATCGTCTAGCGGGAGGGGAGCGCGAGCAGTACTTC.